The clone carrying this T cell receptor beta chain was recorded a few times. As yet, its antigen is unknown. This sample was included in a study of shared clonotypes between healthy human individuals. Study results and caveats: The donor pool, a small one, limited the genetic and exposure-history diversity represented.

The method was immunoSEQ multiplex PCR; TCRdb's version includes in-frame clones alone and lacks a portion of them. The profile shows about 470,000 clones, about four fifths of them singletons. This CDR3 comprises 15 residues. Unmatched junction bases numbered 9, after V lost 3 bases and J lost 7 bases. Germline CDR1 MNHNS, CDR2 SASEGT. This sequence was found in a woman aged 40 to 50 in good health. Some clones in this sample may be carry-over from other donors' samples. The chain employs TRBV6-1 and TRBJ1-2; 9 nucleotides match TRBD1. The specimen sequenced was PBMCs. The DNA for the CDR3 is TGTGCCAGCAGTGACCTTTGGGGGACAGGGATTGGCTACACCTTC. Its translation is CASSDLWGTGIGYTF.